Included here is one TCR beta chain sequence, with context. Trimming removed 3 bases at V and 7 bases at J, with 19 bases between. The CDR3 sequence is 16 residues long. Germline V lookup: CDR1 LNHDA, CDR2 SQIVND (reference sequence). The record originates from a study of cytomegalovirus exposure and HLA in healthy donors. The PCR had 60 Vbeta and 13 Jbeta primers. TCRdb's copy holds only in-frame clones and misses some; the assay was immunoSEQ multiplex PCR. The sample contains some 170,000 clones, more than 75% of which appear only once. Sequencing used PBMCs. The origin of this receptor is a girl aged 2 to 10 in good health and CMV-seropositive. The chain has TRBV19 and TRBJ1-5; TRBD1 is a possible D gene (5 bases). The CDR3: CASSICPLTGAQPQHF. The CDR3, as DNA: TGTGCCAGTAGTATTTGTCCCCTCACAGGCGCGCAGCCCCAGCATTTT.